This TCR beta chain is from a study of T cell changes during pregnancy in multiple sclerosis. Only in-frame clones appear in the TCRdb table, and some are missing; sequencing was by immunoSEQ multiplex PCR. The sample lists 65,000 to 85,000 clones, approximately 91% occurring once. The germline V gene encodes CDR1 SGHTA and CDR2 FQGNSA. This CDR3 is built from 15 residues. V gave up 5 bases and J gave up 2 bases; unmatched junction bases: 6. The TCR was taken from a female donor with multiple sclerosis, enrolled in a pregnancy study. The chain links TRBV7-2 to TRBJ1-3; TRBD1 matches 7 bases. This material consisted of peripheral blood, taken in the third trimester of pregnancy. The CDR3 is CASSRDREAGNTIYF. In DNA, the CDR3 is TGTGCCAGCAGCCGCGACAGGGAAGCTGGAAACACCATATATTTT.